Listed below are T cell receptor beta chains from one sample, sequenced in a study of CD8 T cells in Susac syndrome. Each CDR3 protein is one row after TCRdb ran MiXCR on the immunoSEQ multiplex PCR reads. The sample includes 100,000 to 150,000 distinct CDR3 sequences, nearly 96% of them seen just once. The sequenced sample consisted of CD4+ T cells from PBMCs. The origin of the receptors is a human donor with Susac syndrome. Both conserved end residues are part of each CDR3. The D gene is left open where the match is weak. A row's size may be missing; if present it is once, few, many or a size class.

CDR3nt	CDR3aa	v_gene	j_gene	abundance	d_gene
TGTGCCAGCAGTTACGGCGAGCTGGTGGGGCGATCTGCGGAGCTGTTTTTT	CASSYGELVGRSAELFF	TRBV6-5	TRBJ2-2	once	.
TGTGCCAGCAGCAAGAGGGGGTGGACCGGGGAGCTGTTTTTT	CASSKRGWTGELFF	TRBV14	TRBJ2-2	.	.
TGTGCCAGCAGCTTTAGTCTCTATGGCTACACCTTC	CASSFSLYGYTF	TRBV28	TRBJ1-2	.	.
TGTGCCACCAGTGATTTACCCGGGAATAGTGACACCGGGGAGCTGTTTTTT	CATSDLPGNSDTGELFF	TRBV24-1	TRBJ2-2	.	.
TGCAGTGCTAGAGCAGAGGGACTAGCAGTTTACAATGAGCAGTTCTTC	CSARAEGLAVYNEQFF	TRBV20-1	TRBJ2-1	.	TRBD2
TGCGCCAGCAGCTTGGTCCAGGCCGGGGAGCTGTTTTTT	CASSLVQAGELFF	TRBV5-1	TRBJ2-2	.	.
TGCGCCAGCAGCCCGAGGACAGGGAGCACAGATACGCAGTATTTT	CASSPRTGSTDTQYF	TRBV5-1	TRBJ2-3	.	TRBD1
TGTGCCACCAGCAGAGATTCGGGGGGCTACACCTTC	CATSRDSGGYTF	TRBV15	TRBJ1-2	.	.
TGTGCCAGCAGCTTAGGAACAAGCGTGATGGAGACCGGGGAGCTGTTTTTT	CASSLGTSVMETGELFF	TRBV7-9	TRBJ2-2	.	.
TGTGCCAGCAGCTTTTCAGTGAACACCGGGGAGCTGTTTTTT	CASSFSVNTGELFF	TRBV7-2	TRBJ2-2	few	.
TGTGCCTGGAGTGTACGAAAGGACTCCGGCTACACCTTC	CAWSVRKDSGYTF	TRBV30	TRBJ1-2	.	.
TGTGCCACTCAGGGGAGAGCTAACTATGGCTACACCTTC	CATQGRANYGYTF	TRBV2	TRBJ1-2	.	.
TGCAGCGTTGAACCGAGCGGGAGAGGAGCAGATACGCAGTATTTT	CSVEPSGRGADTQYF	TRBV29-1	TRBJ2-3	.	TRBD2
TGCGCCAGCAGCTTGGACAGCTCCTACTACGAGCAGTACTTC	CASSLDSSYYEQYF	TRBV5-1	TRBJ2-7	.	.
TGTGCCAGCAGCGTAATTCGCTCTGGGGCCAACGTCCTGACTTTC	CASSVIRSGANVLTF	TRBV9	TRBJ2-6	.	.
TGTGCCTGGAAGGGGACAGGGACTGAAGCTTTCTTT	CAWKGTGTEAFF	TRBV30	TRBJ1-1	.	TRBD1
TGTGCTAGTGGTTTGGGTCGGTTC	CASGLGRF	TRBV12-5	TRBJ2-1	.	.
TGTGCCAGTACGGGAGTGGGCACCGGGGAGCTGTTTTTT	CASTGVGTGELFF	TRBV19	TRBJ2-2	.	.
TGTGCCAGCAGCACCGGGACTAGCTTCATAGGGGAGCTGTTTTTT	CASSTGTSFIGELFF	TRBV5-4	TRBJ2-2	.	TRBD2
TGTGCCAGCAGGTGGGCCAATGAGCAGTTCTTC	CASRWANEQFF	TRBV2	TRBJ2-1	.	.
TGTGCCAGCAGCCAACAGCGAGGGTTGTATGGCAATGAGCAGTTCTTC	CASSQQRGLYGNEQFF	TRBV12-3/TRBV12-4	TRBJ2-1	once	.
TGTGCCAGCAGCACACAGGGTTACGACTATGGCTACACCTTC	CASSTQGYDYGYTF	TRBV7-2	TRBJ1-2	.	.
TGCAGTGCTACTAGGGGAGCGGGACCTTACAATGAGCAGTTCTTC	CSATRGAGPYNEQFF	TRBV20-1	TRBJ2-1	.	TRBD2
TGTGCCAGCAGCGCGCCCATTGGGACTAGCGGGAACAATGAGCAGTTCTTC	CASSAPIGTSGNNEQFF	TRBV9	TRBJ2-1	.	TRBD2
TGCAGCGTTGGCGTAGATCTCAGCTCCTACGAGCAGTACTTC	CSVGVDLSSYEQYF	TRBV29-1	TRBJ2-7	.	.
TGTGCCAGCACCATAAGAGGGGCCCCCCGCGAGACCCAGTACTTC	CASTIRGAPRETQYF	TRBV5-6	TRBJ2-5	.	.
TGTGCCAGCTCACCAGAAGGCAGGGGTTCCTACGAGCAGTACTTC	CASSPEGRGSYEQYF	TRBV18	TRBJ2-7	.	.
TGTGCCAGCAGCTTAGCTCTCTATGGCTACACCTTC	CASSLALYGYTF	TRBV7-9	TRBJ1-2	.	.
TGTGCCAGCAGCCAATCCACCAGCGGGGTAGTTAGGTCGGTCTTC	CASSQSTSGVVRSVF	TRBV3-1	TRBJ2-1	.	TRBD2
TGTGCCAGCTCAACCCGGGACCTAACCTACGAGCAGTACTTC	CASSTRDLTYEQYF	TRBV18	TRBJ2-7	.	.
TGTGCCAGCAGCCAAGTCCAGGGGACTAACTATGGCTACACCTTC	CASSQVQGTNYGYTF	TRBV4-2	TRBJ1-2	.	.
TGTGCCAGCAGCCCCCAGACTAGCGGCGGCGAGCAGTACTTC	CASSPQTSGGEQYF	TRBV3-1	TRBJ2-7	.	TRBD2
TGCAGTGCTAGACGGCAGGGGGCGGGCAATGAGCAGTTCTTC	CSARRQGAGNEQFF	TRBV20-1	TRBJ2-1	.	TRBD1
TGCAGTGCGGGCCGAGGGACGGCGAGACCTTTGAACACTGAAGCTTTCTTT	CSAGRGTARPLNTEAFF	TRBV20-1	TRBJ1-1	.	.
TGTGCCAGCTCACCGGCAAGCGGAGAGACCCAGTACTTC	CASSPASGETQYF	TRBV18	TRBJ2-5	.	.
TGCAGTGGAGGAAAGAGTAGGCTAGCGGGAGGGCCAACCTTCGAGCAGTACTTC	CSGGKSRLAGGPTFEQYF	TRBV29-1	TRBJ2-7	.	TRBD2
TGCAGTGCTAGGGTGGGGTATGGCTACACCTTC	CSARVGYGYTF	TRBV20-1	TRBJ1-2	few	.
TGTGCCAGCAGTGGTCGACAGAACACTGAAGCTTTCTTT	CASSGRQNTEAFF	TRBV2	TRBJ1-1	.	.
TGTGCCAGCTCGAAGGCCGTGTTCAACTACGAGCAGTACTTC	CASSKAVFNYEQYF	TRBV9	TRBJ2-7	.	.
TGTGCCTGGAGCCTCGACAGCTACTCTGGAAACACCATATATTTT	CAWSLDSYSGNTIYF	TRBV30	TRBJ1-3	.	.
TGTGCCAGCAGCCTAGATATTCCAGGACTAGCGGCAGATACGCAGTATTTT	CASSLDIPGLAADTQYF	TRBV14	TRBJ2-3	.	TRBD2
TGCAGCGTCGACGGACCCGGCAAGTACGGCTACACCTTC	CSVDGPGKYGYTF	TRBV29-1	TRBJ1-2	.	.
TGTGCCAGCAGCTTAGCGGGAGGGTCAAAGTATGAGCAGTTCTTC	CASSLAGGSKYEQFF	TRBV7-9	TRBJ2-1	.	TRBD2
TGTGCCAGCAGTTTTCGGGGAATGAACACTGAAGCTTTCTTT	CASSFRGMNTEAFF	TRBV27	TRBJ1-1	once	.
TGCGCCAGCAGCCAAGAATGGGTTCTCCTCTCTGGAAACACCATATATTTT	CASSQEWVLLSGNTIYF	TRBV4-3	TRBJ1-3	.	.
TGCGCCAGCAGCCAATGGAAGGTCGGGACGGTGAACACTGAAGCTTTCTTT	CASSQWKVGTVNTEAFF	TRBV4-1	TRBJ1-1	once	.